What follows is one TCR beta chain and its context. Its specificity is not known. CDR3 length equals 15 residues. Trimming removed 6 bases from V and 0 bases from J; junction bases left unmatched: 3. The source of the sample is a study of Graves' ophthalmopathy and Graves' hyperthyroidism. Findings of the study overall: Blood repertoires reportedly contained most expanded thyroid clonotypes above 0.001 frequency.

Being free of ophthalmopathy for 18 months of follow-up defined stable hyperthyroidism. The study recruited hyperthyroidism patients aged 18 to 65 who were newly diagnosed, under 2 months' duration. The authors diagnosed from clinical symptoms, serum thyroxine, TRAb, thyroid ultrasound and orbital computed tomography. The authors amplified TCR beta CDR3 regions, and they did so from RNA transcripts for repertoire sequencing. RT-PCR in the first round used HTBI primers; a second-round multiplex PCR followed. MiXCR, run by TCRdb on the multiplex PCR reads, gives a single entry per CDR3 protein. The data contain about 620,000 distinct CDR3 sequences, 22% of them seen just once; the ten biggest clones take up roughly 6.9%.

The receptor comes from a woman younger than 35 with stable Graves' hyperthyroidism. Some clones in this sample may be carry-over from other donors' samples. This chain links TRBV12-3 or TRBV12-4 with TRBJ1-1, with TRBD1 matching over 11 bases. Sequencing used peripheral blood. CDR3 sequence (DNA): TGTGCCAGCAGCGGACAGGGGGCTATGAACACTGAAGCTTTCTTT. This codes for CASSGQGAMNTEAFF.